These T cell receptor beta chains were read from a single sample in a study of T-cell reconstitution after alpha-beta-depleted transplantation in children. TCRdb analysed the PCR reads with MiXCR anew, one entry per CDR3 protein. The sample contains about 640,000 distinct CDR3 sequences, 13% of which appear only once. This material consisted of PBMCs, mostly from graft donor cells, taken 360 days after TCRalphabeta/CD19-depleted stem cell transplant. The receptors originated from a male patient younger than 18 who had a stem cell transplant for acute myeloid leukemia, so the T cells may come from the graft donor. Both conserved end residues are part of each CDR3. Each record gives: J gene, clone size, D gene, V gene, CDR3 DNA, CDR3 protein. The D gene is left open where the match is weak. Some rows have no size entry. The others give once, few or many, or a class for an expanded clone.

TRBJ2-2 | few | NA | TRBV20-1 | TGCAGTGCTAGAGAGGCCCCCTGGCGCCCGAACACCGGGGAGCTGTTTTTT | CSAREAPWRPNTGELFF
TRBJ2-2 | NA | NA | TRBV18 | TGTGCCAGCTCACCAACGACTACCCAGAACACCGGGGAGCTGTTTTTT | CASSPTTTQNTGELFF
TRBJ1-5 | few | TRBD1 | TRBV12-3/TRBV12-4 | TGTGCCAGCAGGACTACCGGGACAGGCGTCGGCAATCAGCCCCAGCATTTT | CASRTTGTGVGNQPQHF
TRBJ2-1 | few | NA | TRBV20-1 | TGCAGTGCCCTTAGGGGGAGTCGCTACAATGAGCAGTTCTTC | CSALRGSRYNEQFF
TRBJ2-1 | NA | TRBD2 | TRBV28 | TGTGCCAGCAGTTTACCCCCACTAGCGGGAGGGCCTCTTGAGCAGTTCTTC | CASSLPPLAGGPLEQFF
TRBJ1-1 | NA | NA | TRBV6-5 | TGTGCCAGCAGTTACCTCCTGGAGGGCTCTTACCCGAACACTGAAGCTTTCTTT | CASSYLLEGSYPNTEAFF
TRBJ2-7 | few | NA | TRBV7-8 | TGTGCCAGCAGCCGAACCCTGGAATGGGAGCAGTACTTC | CASSRTLEWEQYF
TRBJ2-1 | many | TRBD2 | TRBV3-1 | TGTGCCAGCAGCCAAGCGGGACTAGGGGATGAGCAGTTCTTC | CASSQAGLGDEQFF
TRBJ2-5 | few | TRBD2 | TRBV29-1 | TGCAGCGTAGAGGGACTAGCGGGAGTTTTTCAAGAGACCCAGTACTTC | CSVEGLAGVFQETQYF
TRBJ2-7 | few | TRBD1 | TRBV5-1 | TGCGCCAGCAGCTCCTCAGGGGGATCCTATTATCCCTACGAGCAGTACTTC | CASSSSGGSYYPYEQYF
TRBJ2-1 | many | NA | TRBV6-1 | TGTGCCAGCAGTCCCGACTCGCTCCTGTCCTACAATGAGCAGTTCTTC | CASSPDSLLSYNEQFF
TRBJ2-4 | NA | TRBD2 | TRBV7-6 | TGTGCCAGCAGCTTAGCAACTCCTTCAGGACTAGGTGTCAAAAACATTCAGTACTTC | CASSLATPSGLGVKNIQYF
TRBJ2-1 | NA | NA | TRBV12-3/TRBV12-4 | TGTGCCAGCAGTTTCGGGCGGAGCAATGAGCAGTTCTTC | CASSFGRSNEQFF
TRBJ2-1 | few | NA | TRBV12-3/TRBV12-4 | TGTGCCAGCAGTTTCCACGGGAGAAGCTACAATGAGCAGTTCTTC | CASSFHGRSYNEQFF
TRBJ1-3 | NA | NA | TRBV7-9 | TGTGCCAGCAGCTTAGAACCAGGGAGGAGCAACACCATATATTTT | CASSLEPGRSNTIYF
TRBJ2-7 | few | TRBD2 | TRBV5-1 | TGCGCCAGCAGCCCAGCGGGAGGTTCCTACGAGCAGTACTTC | CASSPAGGSYEQYF
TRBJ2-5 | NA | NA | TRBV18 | TGTGCCAGCTCACCAAGCCGGAGGGAGACCCAGTACTTC | CASSPSRRETQYF
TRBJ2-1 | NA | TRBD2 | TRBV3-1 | TGTGCCAGCAGCCAGATAAGGACTAGCGGATTATACAATGAGCAGTTCTTC | CASSQIRTSGLYNEQFF
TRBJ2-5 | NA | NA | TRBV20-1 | TGCAGTGCTAGGGGCAAGAAAGAGACCCAGTACTTC | CSARGKKETQYF
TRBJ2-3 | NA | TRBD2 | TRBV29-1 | TGCAGCGTTGAATCTTGGGAGCCTAGCGGGCGCGGCACAGATACGCAGTATTTT | CSVESWEPSGRGTDTQYF
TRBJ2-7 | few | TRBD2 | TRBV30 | TGTGCCTGGAGTCGCCCCGGGACTAGCGGTTACGAGCAGTACTTC | CAWSRPGTSGYEQYF
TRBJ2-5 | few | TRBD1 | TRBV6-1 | TGTGCCAGCAGACGGACAGGGACAGGAGAGACCCAGTACTTC | CASRRTGTGETQYF
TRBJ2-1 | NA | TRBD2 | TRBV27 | TGTGCCAGCAGCCCCCCGGTGCAGGGGGGATCGGGACTAGCTCGGAATGAGCAGTTCTTC | CASSPPVQGGSGLARNEQFF
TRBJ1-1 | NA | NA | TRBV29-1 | TGCAGCGTTTCCGGGACTTCCCACGAAGCTTTCTTT | CSVSGTSHEAFF
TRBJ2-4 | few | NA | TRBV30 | TGTGCCTGGAGTGAGGCTAAGAACATTCAGTACTTC | CAWSEAKNIQYF
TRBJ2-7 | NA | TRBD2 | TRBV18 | TGTGCCAGCTCACCGCTAGCGGGAGAACTCTTCGAGCAGTACTTC | CASSPLAGELFEQYF
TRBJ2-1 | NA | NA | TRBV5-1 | TGCGCCAGCAGGACCCAGCGGCACTACAATGAGCAGTTCTTC | CASRTQRHYNEQFF
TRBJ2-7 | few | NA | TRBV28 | TGTGCCAGCAGTTCCTCCGATGGGATAGCGGCCAGAGTTGAGCAGTACTTC | CASSSSDGIAARVEQYF
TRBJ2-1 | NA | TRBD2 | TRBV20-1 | TGCAGTGCTAGCGTTCCGGGACTAGCGTTTTGGGAGCAGTTCTTC | CSASVPGLAFWEQFF
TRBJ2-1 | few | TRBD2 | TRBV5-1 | TGCGCCAGCACCAGACTAGCGGGGAGCTCCTACAATGAGCAGTTCTTC | CASTRLAGSSYNEQFF
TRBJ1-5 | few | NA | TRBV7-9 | TGTGCCAGCAGCCCCATAGGGGATTATAGCAATCAGCCCCAGCATTTT | CASSPIGDYSNQPQHF
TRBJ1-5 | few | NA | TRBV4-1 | TGCGCCAGCGGTTTTACTCAGCCCCAGCATTTT | CASGFTQPQHF
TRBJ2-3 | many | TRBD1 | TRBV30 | TGTGCCTGGAGTGGAATGGACAGGGCGGCAGATACGCAGTATTTT | CAWSGMDRAADTQYF
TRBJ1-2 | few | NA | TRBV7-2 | TGTGCCAGCAGCGATATCCCTACAGGGAACTATGGCTACACCTTC | CASSDIPTGNYGYTF
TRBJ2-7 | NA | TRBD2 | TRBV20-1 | TGCAGTGCCAGAGCCGGGACTATCGTCTCCTACGAGCAGTACTTC | CSARAGTIVSYEQYF
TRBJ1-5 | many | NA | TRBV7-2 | TGTGCCAGCAGCTCCACTAGGGCGACTCAGCCCCAGCATTTT | CASSSTRATQPQHF
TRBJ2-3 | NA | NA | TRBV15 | TGTGCCACCAGCAGAGATTTAGTAGCGGTGCAGACAGATACGCAGTATTTT | CATSRDLVAVQTDTQYF
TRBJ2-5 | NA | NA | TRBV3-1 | TGTGCCAGCGGTCACGAGGTAGAGACCCAGTACTTC | CASGHEVETQYF
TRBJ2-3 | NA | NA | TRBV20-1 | TGCAGTGCTCCTATATACCGGGCCCCCCTCACAGATACGCAGTATTTT | CSAPIYRAPLTDTQYF
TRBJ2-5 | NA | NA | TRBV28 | TGTGCCAGCAGTTCCCAATCGGGGACGGGGCCAGAGACCCAGTACTTC | CASSSQSGTGPETQYF
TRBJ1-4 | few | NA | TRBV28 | TGTGCCAGCAGTTTAGGGGGGAACCTTGAAAAACTGTTTTTT | CASSLGGNLEKLFF
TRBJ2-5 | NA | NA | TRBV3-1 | TGTGCCAGCAGCCAAGATCAAGGAGGGACGGAAGAGACCCAGTACTTC | CASSQDQGGTEETQYF
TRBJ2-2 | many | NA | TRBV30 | TGTGCCTGGAGGGGGGGCCAGCACACCGGGGAGCTGTTTTTT | CAWRGGQHTGELFF
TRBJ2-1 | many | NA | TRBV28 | TGTGCCAGCAGGGGCAACGAGGGCTCCTACAATGAGCAGTTCTTC | CASRGNEGSYNEQFF
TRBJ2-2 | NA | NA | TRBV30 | TGTGCCTGGAGTGTCGTAATAAGGGGGGAGCTGTTTTTT | CAWSVVIRGELFF
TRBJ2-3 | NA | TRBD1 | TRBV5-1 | TGCGCCAGCAGCTTGGTGGGACAGGGGGCAGGTTTCGCAGATACGCAGTATTTT | CASSLVGQGAGFADTQYF
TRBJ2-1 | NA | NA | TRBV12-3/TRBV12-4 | TGTGCCAGCAGTTTTTGGGGGGCTAGGGGCAATGAGCAGTTCTTC | CASSFWGARGNEQFF
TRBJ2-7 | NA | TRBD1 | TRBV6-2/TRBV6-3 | TGTGCCAGCAGTTTCTTTTCGGGACAGTCAAAGAAGTACTTC | CASSFFSGQSKKYF
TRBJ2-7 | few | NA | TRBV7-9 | TGTGCCAGCAGCCTAAAGGGGGTGTACGAGCAGTACTTC | CASSLKGVYEQYF
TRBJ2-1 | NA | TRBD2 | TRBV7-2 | TGTGCCAGCAGCCGAATTGGACTAGCATATAGGGGCTCCTACAATGAGCAGTTCTTC | CASSRIGLAYRGSYNEQFF
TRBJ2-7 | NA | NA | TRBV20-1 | TGCAGTGCTAGAGATCTCGAAATCGGGCAGTACTTC | CSARDLEIGQYF
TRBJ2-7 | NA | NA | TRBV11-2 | TGTGCCAGCAGCTTAGTGGGAGATCCCTACGAGCAGTACTTC | CASSLVGDPYEQYF
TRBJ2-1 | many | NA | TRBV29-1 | TGCAGCGTTCTTCCCCCTCCTTACTACAATGAGCAGTTCTTC | CSVLPPPYYNEQFF
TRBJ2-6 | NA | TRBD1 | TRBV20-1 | TGCTGTGCTAGGGGACAGGCTGGGGGTGGGGCCAACGTCCTGACTTTC | CCARGQAGGGANVLTF